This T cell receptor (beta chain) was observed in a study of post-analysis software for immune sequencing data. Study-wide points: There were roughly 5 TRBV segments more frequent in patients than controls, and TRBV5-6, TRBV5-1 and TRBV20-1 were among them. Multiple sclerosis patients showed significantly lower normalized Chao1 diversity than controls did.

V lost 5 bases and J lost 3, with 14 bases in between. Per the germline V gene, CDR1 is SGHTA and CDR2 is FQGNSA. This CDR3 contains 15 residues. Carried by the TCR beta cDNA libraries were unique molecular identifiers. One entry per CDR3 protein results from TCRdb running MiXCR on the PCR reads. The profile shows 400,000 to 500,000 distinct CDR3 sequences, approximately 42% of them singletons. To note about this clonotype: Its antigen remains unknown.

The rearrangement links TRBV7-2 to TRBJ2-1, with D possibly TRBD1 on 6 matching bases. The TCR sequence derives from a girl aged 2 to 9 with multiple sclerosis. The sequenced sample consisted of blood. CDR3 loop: CASSPARTVYNEQFF. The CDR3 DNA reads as TGTGCCAGCAGCCCGGCCCGGACAGTCTACAATGAGCAGTTCTTC.